Shown below are 10 T cell receptor beta chains from a single sample sequenced in a study of T cell responses to AZD1222 COVID-19 vaccine. Clones were read by immunoSEQ multiplex PCR, and TCRdb kept only the in-frame ones, dropping some. The data contain under 130,000 clones, roughly 90% of them singletons. Sample: peripheral blood, taken on day 0 of AZD1222 vaccination. The origin of the receptors is an adult in good health.

Turning to this clone: The sample carries other DNA sequences with the same CDR3. DNA of the CDR3: TGTGCCAGCAGCTTAGCGTCCGGAAACACCATATATTTT. This encodes CASSLASGNTIYF. The V and J genes are TRBV7-2 and TRBJ1-3; D is uncertain. CDR3 length: 13 amino acids. Trimming left V 0 bases short and J 4 bases short, with 4 bases between. In germline, CDR1 is SGHTA, CDR2 FQGNSA.

This sequence joins TRBV6-2 or TRBV6-3 and TRBJ2-5, with D perhaps matching TRBD2 (6 bases). V lost 0 bases, J lost 5 bases, and 19 bases lay in between. From germline, CDR1 is MNHEY and CDR2 SVGEGT. This CDR3 contains 17 residues. This chain's CDR3 is CASSYSVKEGRQETQYF. The CDR3 coding sequence is TGTGCCAGCAGTTACTCGGTTAAAGAGGGGAGGCAGGAGACCCAGTACTTC.

This clone was detected once. The chain couples TRBV9 to TRBJ1-3; 11 bases are shared with TRBD1. CDR1 and CDR2 from the germline V gene are SGDLS and YYNGEE. The CDR3 is 16 amino acids. V lost 5 bases, J lost 0 bases, and 4 bases stayed unmatched. CDR3 in amino acids: CASSRDRGFSGNTIYF. The CDR3, as DNA: TGTGCCAGCAGTAGGGACAGGGGGTTCTCTGGAAACACCATATATTTT.

As regards this clone: One junction end disagrees with the germline gene, perhaps due to a read error. J is TRBJ1-5 and V is TRBV28; 7 nucleotides align to TRBD1. From germline, CDR1 is MDHEN and CDR2 SYDVKM. The CDR3 sequence is 14 residues long. CDR3 nucleotide sequence: TGTGCCAGCAGTCAGGGACAGCGCAATCAACCCCAGCATTTT. The encoded protein is CASSQGQRNQPQHF.

The CDR3 is CASSVAGSGVLETQYF. The CDR3 DNA reads TGTGCCAGCAGCGTAGCTGGTAGCGGGGTATTAGAGACCCAGTACTTC. V usage is TRBV9 and J usage is TRBJ2-5; 8 positions match TRBD2. Germline lookup yields CDR1 SGDLS and CDR2 YYNGEE. The CDR3 consists of 16 residues. V shed 0 bases, J shed 4 bases, and the junction held 8 bases outside the gene matches. The variable domain in full, with the rest retrieved from reference TRBV9 and TRBJ2-5, is DSGVTQTPKHLITATGQRVTLRCSPRSGDLSVYWYQQSLDQGLQFLIQYYNGEERAKGNILERFSAQQFPDLHSELNLSSLELGDSALYFCASSVAGSGVLETQYFGPGTRLLVL.

This chain joins TRBV21-1 and TRBJ2-5; TRBD2 is the table's D call and was not checked against the DNA. TRBV21-1 is listed as a pseudogene. The CDR3 has 17 residues. The CDR3 coding sequence is TGTGCCAGCAGCAAACAGTGTATGGAGGGGAGTAGAGAGACCCAGTACTTC. This codes for CASSKQCMEGSRETQYF.

The gene calls are TRBV24-1 and TRBJ2-3; 11 bases are a match to TRBD2. Germline loops: CDR1 KGHDR, CDR2 SFDVKD. This CDR3 spans 17 amino acids. The J segment lost 6 bases and the V segment lost 5 bases, leaving 12 bases of the junction unmatched. DNA of the CDR3: TGTGCCACCAGTGGTGGGACTAGCGGCCCCTCGGGGGATACGCAGTATTTT. It is translated as CATSGGTSGPSGDTQYF.

The chain couples TRBV6-4 to TRBJ2-2; D gene uncertain. The V gene's germline CDR1 is MRHNA and CDR2 SNTAGT. This CDR3 has 16 amino acids. V lost 0 bases and J lost 4, with 12 bases in between. The CDR3 bases are TGTGCCAGCAGTGACTCGCTGCTAGATAGCACCGGGGAGCTGTTTTTT. Translated, it gives CASSDSLLDSTGELFF.

The chain uses TRBV20-1 and TRBJ2-1, with 9 bases that match TRBD2. Germline trimming cut 3 bases from V and 5 bases from J; bases unmatched to any gene: 8. Germline V gene data show CDR1 as DFQATT and CDR2 as SNEGSKA (reference sequence). This CDR3 is 15 amino acids long. The CDR3 DNA sequence: TGCAGTGCTAGTAATTTGCGGGAGGGACACAATGAGCAGTTCTTC. Translated, it gives CSASNLREGHNEQFF.

This chain links TRBV11-2 with TRBJ2-1; D is tentatively TRBD1 or TRBD2 (5 bases each). V lost 2 bases and J 5 bases, leaving 19 bases between the germline ends. CDR3 length: 17 residues. CDR1 SGHAT and CDR2 FQNNGV come from the germline V gene. The CDR3 sequence: CASSLPPRDEGHNEQFF. The CDR3 nucleotides are TGTGCCAGCAGCTTACCCCCCCGGGACGAGGGCCACAATGAGCAGTTCTTC.